This T cell receptor beta chain was identified during a study of cytomegalovirus exposure and HLA in healthy donors. Overall study findings and caveats: It was about 180 TCR beta chains that were listed as cytomegalovirus-associated. What a later analysis showed was that several of the most significant clusters appeared linked to common viral pathogens. In all likelihood, a cluster of highly shared sequence variants was a sequencing artifact.

The PCR was carried out with 60 Vbeta primers and 13 Jbeta primers. Profiled with immunoSEQ multiplex PCR; TCRdb holds only in-frame clones, not every one. The profile covers around 200,000 clones, with around 86% appearing a single time and about 10% taken by the ten largest. Worth noting for this clone: Its specificity is unknown.

Germline lookup yields CDR1 SGHRS and CDR2 YFSETQ. The germline V and J ends were trimmed by 1 base and 2 bases, with 11 bases remaining between them. This CDR3 is built from 15 residues. The source material was PBMCs. The sequence derives from a woman in her forties or fifties in good health and CMV-seropositive. This sequence joins TRBV5-1 and TRBJ2-3; no clear D gene. The CDR3: CASSLRPGLTDTQYF. The CDR3 DNA sequence: TGCGCCAGCAGCTTGAGGCCAGGCCTCACAGATACGCAGTATTTT.